The T cell receptor (beta chain) under discussion was sequenced for a study of T cell repertoires in cytomegalovirus infection. TCRdb redid the calling of the reads with MiXCR, one entry per CDR3 protein. The data contain about 890,000 distinct CDR3 sequences, roughly a third of them singletons. This CDR3 is built from 16 residues. Comment on this clonotype: Its antigen is unknown. The junction shows a germline mismatch at one end, possibly a read error.

The material sequenced was cultured CD8+ T cells from PBMCs, taken from culture after CMV antigen stimulation. This receptor was obtained from a human donor in good health (CMV status not recorded). Some clones in this sample may be carry-over from other donors' samples. The chain couples TRBV5-3 to TRBJ2-3, with 9 bases that match TRBD1. TRBV5-3 is filed as an ORF, its function uncertain. CDR3 coding DNA: TGTGCCAGCAGCTCCAGGGGACAGGGAGGCCCAGATACGCAGTATTTT. Its translation is CASSSRGQGGPDTQYF.